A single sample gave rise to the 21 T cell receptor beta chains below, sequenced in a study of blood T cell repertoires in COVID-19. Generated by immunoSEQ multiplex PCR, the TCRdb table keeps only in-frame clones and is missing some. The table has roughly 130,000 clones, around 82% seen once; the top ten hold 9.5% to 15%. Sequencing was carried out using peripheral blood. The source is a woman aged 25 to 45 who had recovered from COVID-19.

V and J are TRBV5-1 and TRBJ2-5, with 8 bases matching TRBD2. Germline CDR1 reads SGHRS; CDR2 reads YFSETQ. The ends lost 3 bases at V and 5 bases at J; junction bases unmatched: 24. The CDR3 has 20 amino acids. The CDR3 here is CASSSPGGGGPPQVGETQYF. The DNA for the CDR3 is TGCGCCAGCAGCTCCCCTGGGGGCGGGGGGCCCCCACAGGTGGGGGAGACCCAGTACTTC. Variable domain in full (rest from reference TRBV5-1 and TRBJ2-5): KAGVTQTPRYLIKTRGQQVTLSCSPISGHRSVSWYQQTPGQGLQFLFEYFSETQRNKGNFPGRFSGRQFSNSRSEMNVSTLELGDSALYLCASSSPGGGGPPQVGETQYFGPGTRLLVL.

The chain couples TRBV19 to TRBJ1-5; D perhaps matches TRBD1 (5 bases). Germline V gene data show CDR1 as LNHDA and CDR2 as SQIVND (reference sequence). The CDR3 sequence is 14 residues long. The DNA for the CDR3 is TGTGCGTCAGGGATCATTAGGAGCAATCAGCCCCAGCATTTT. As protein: CASGIIRSNQPQHF.

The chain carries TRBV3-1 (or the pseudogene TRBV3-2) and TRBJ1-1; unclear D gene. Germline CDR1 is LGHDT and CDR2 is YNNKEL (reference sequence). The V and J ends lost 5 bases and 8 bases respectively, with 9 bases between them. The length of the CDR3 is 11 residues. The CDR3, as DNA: TGTGCCAGCAGCTCTCAGAGGGAAGCTTTCTTT. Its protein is CASSSQREAFF.

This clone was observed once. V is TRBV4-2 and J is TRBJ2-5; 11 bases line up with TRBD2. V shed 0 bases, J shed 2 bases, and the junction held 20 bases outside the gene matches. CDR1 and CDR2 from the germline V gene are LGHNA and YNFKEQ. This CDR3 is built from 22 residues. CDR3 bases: TGTGCCAGCAGCCAAGATTTGGGGGGCCGACTAGCGGGGCTCCCCCTTCAAGAGACCCAGTACTTC. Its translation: CASSQDLGGRLAGLPLQETQYF.

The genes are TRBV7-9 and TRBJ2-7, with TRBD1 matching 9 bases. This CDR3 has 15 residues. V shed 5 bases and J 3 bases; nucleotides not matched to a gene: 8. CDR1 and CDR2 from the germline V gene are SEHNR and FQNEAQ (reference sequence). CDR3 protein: CASSATGTGSYEQYF. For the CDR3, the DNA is TGTGCCAGCAGCGCCACCGGGACAGGGAGCTACGAGCAGTACTTC.

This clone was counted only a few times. CDR3 in amino acids: CASSVGSSRQGQETQYF. CDR3 in DNA: TGTGCCAGCAGCGTAGGGAGTTCGAGGCAGGGGCAAGAGACCCAGTACTTC. This chain joins TRBV9 and TRBJ2-5; D might be TRBD1 (6 bases). Germline V CDR1 and CDR2: SGDLS, YYNGEE. The CDR3 loop spans 17 amino acids. Trimming removed 0 bases at V and 2 bases at J, with 17 bases between.

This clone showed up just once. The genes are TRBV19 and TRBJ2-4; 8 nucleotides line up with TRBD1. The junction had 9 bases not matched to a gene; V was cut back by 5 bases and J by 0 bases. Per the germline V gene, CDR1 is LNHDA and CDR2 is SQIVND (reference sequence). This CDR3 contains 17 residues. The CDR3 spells CASSVLTGGLAKNIQYF. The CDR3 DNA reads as TGTGCCAGTAGTGTATTAACAGGGGGACTAGCCAAAAACATTCAGTACTTC.

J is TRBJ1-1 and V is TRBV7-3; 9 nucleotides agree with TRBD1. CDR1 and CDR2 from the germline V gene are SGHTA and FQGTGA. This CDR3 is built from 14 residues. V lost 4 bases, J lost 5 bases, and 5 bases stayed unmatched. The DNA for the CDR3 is TGTGCCAGCAGCTCGACAGGGGGGAGGACTGAAGCTTTCTTT. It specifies CASSSTGGRTEAFF. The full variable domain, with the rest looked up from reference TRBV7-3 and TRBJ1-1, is GAGVSQTPSNKVTEKGKYVELRCDPISGHTALYWYRQSLGQGPEFLIYFQGTGAADDSGLPNDRFFAVRPEGSVSTLKIQRTERGDSAVYLCASSSTGGRTEAFFGQGTRLTVV.

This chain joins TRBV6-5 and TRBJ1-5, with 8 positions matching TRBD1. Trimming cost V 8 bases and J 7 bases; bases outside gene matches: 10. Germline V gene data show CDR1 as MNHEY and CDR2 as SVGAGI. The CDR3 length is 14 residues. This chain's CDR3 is CASGQPDRDQPQHF. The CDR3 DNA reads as TGTGCCAGCGGACAACCGGACAGGGACCAGCCCCAGCATTTT.

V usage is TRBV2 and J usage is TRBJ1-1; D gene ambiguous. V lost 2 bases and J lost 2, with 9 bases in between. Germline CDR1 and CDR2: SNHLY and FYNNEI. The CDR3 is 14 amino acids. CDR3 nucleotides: TGTGCCAGCAGTGAACGGTTAGAAAACACTGAAGCTTTCTTT. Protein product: CASSERLENTEAFF.

CDR3: CASRAQNSNQPQHF. Here the CDR3 DNA reads TGTGCCAGCAGGGCACAGAATAGCAATCAGCCCCAGCATTTT. The chain combines TRBV2 with TRBJ1-5; D remains unclear. This CDR3 is 14 amino acids long. Trimming stripped 6 bases from V and 0 bases from J, with 9 bases between. Germline CDR1 reads SNHLY; CDR2 reads FYNNEI.

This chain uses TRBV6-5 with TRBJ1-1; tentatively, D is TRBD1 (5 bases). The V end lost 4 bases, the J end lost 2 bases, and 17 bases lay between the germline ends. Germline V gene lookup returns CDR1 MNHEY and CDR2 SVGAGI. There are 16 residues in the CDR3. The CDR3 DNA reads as TGTGCCAGCAGTTTGGCTTTGGGGGGAGTAAACACTGAAGCTTTCTTT. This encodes CASSLALGGVNTEAFF.

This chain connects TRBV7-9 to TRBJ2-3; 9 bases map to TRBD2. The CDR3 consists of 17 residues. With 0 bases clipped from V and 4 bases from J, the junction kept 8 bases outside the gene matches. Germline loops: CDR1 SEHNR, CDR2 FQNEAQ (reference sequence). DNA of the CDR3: TGTGCCAGCAGCTTAGCGTGGGCGGGAGGGCCGGCAGATACGCAGTATTTT. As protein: CASSLAWAGGPADTQYF.

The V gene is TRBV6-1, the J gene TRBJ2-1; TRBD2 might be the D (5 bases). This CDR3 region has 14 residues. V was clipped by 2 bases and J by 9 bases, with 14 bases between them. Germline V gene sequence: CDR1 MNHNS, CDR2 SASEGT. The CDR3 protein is CASSELSRGSEQFF. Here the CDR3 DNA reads TGTGCCAGCAGTGAACTCTCCCGGGGTAGTGAGCAGTTCTTC.

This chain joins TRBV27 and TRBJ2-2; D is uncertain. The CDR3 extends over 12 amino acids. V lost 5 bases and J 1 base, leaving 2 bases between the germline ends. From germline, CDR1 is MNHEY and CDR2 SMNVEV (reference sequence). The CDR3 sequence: CASSLNTGELFF. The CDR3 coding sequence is TGTGCCAGCAGTCTGAACACCGGGGAGCTGTTTTTT.

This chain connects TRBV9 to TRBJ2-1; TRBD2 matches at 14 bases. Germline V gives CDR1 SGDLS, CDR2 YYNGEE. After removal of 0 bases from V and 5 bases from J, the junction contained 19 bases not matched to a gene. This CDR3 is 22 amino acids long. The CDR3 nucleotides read TGTGCCAGCAGCGTAGGGTATGACTTACGCGGGACTAGCGGGAGAGGGAACAATGAGCAGTTCTTC. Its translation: CASSVGYDLRGTSGRGNNEQFF. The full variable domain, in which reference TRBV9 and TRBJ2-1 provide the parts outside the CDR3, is DSGVTQTPKHLITATGQRVTLRCSPRSGDLSVYWYQQSLDQGLQFLIQYYNGEERAKGNILERFSAQQFPDLHSELNLSSLELGDSALYFCASSVGYDLRGTSGRGNNEQFFGPGTRLTVL.

As DNA, the CDR3 is TGTGCCAGCAGCCGTCTTAGGGGAATTGGGGGCTACACCTTC. This encodes CASSRLRGIGGYTF. The V call is TRBV7-9, the J call TRBJ1-2, with a possible D match to TRBD1 (5 bases). The V end lost 5 bases, the J end lost 8 bases, and 18 bases lay between the germline ends. This CDR3 is built from 14 residues. Germline CDR1 SEHNR, CDR2 FQNEAQ (reference sequence). The full variable domain, completed using reference TRBV7-9 and TRBJ1-2, is DTGVSQNPRHKITKRGQNVTFRCDPISEHNRLYWYRQTLGQGPEFLTYFQNEAQLEKSRLLSDRFSAERPKGSFSTLEIQRTEQGDSAMYLCASSRLRGIGGYTFGSGTRLTVV.

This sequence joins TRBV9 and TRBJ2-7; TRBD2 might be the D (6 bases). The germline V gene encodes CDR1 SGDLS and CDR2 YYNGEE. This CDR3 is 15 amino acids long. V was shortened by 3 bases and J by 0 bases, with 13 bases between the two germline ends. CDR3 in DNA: TGTGCCAGCAGCGGATTAGCGGAAAGCTCCTACGAGCAGTACTTC. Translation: CASSGLAESSYEQYF.

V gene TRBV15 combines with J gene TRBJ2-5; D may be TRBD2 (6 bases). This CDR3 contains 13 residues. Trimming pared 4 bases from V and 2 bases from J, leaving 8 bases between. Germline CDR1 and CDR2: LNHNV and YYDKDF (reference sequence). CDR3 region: CATSTGLQETQYF. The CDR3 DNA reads TGTGCCACCAGCACTGGACTACAAGAGACCCAGTACTTC. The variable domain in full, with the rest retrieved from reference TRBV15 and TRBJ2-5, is DAMVIQNPRYQVTQFGKPVTLSCSQTLNHNVMYWYQQKSSQAPKLLFHYYDKDFNNEADTPDNFQSRRPNTSFCFLDIRSPGLGDTAMYLCATSTGLQETQYFGPGTRLLVL.

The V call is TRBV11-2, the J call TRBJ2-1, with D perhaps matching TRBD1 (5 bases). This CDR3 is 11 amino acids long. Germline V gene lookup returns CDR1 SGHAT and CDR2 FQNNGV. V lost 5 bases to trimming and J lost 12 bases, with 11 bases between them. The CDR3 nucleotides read TGTGCCAGCAGCAAAGGGGTGGTGCAGTTCTTC. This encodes CASSKGVVQFF.

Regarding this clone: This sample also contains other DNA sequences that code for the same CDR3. DNA of the CDR3: TGCGCCAGCAGCTTGGTCTCTAGCGGTTCCTACGAGCAGTACTTC. Protein sequence: CASSLVSSGSYEQYF. The chain couples TRBV5-1 to TRBJ2-7; TRBD2 agrees at 7 bases. There are 15 residues in the CDR3. The V and J ends lost 0 bases and 1 base, in that order; junction bases with no gene match: 4. CDR1 and CDR2 from the germline V gene are SGHRS and YFSETQ.